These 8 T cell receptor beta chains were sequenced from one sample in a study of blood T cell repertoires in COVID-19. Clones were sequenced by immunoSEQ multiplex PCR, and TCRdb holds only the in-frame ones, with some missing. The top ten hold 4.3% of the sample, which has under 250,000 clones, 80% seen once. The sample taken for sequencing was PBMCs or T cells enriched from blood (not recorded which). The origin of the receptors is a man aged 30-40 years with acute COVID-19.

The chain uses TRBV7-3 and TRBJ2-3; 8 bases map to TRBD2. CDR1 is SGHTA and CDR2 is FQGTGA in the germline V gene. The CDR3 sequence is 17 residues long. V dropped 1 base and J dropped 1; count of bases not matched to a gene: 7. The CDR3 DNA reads TGTGCCAGCAGCTTAAGCGGGGGGACTACTCGCACAGATACGCAGTATTTT. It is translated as CASSLSGGTTRTDTQYF.

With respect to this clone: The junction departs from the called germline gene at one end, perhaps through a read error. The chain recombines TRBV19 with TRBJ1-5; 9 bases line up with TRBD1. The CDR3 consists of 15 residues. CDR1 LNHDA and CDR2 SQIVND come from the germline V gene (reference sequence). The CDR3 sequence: CASSITTGGNQPQHF. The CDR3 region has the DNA TGTGCCAGTAGTATCACTACAGGGGGCAACCAGCCCCAGCATTTT.

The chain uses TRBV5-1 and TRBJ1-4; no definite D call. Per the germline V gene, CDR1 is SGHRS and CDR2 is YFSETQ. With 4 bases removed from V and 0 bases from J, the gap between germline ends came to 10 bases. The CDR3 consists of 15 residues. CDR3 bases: TGCGCCAGCAGCGCAAGACATCCAACTAATGAAAAACTGTTTTTT. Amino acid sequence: CASSARHPTNEKLFF.

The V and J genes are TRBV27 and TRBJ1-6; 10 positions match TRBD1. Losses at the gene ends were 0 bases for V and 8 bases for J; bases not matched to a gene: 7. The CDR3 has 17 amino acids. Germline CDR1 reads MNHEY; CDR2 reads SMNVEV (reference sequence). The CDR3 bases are TGTGCCAGCAGTTTATCGAGACGGGACAGGGGTGATTCACCCCTCCACTTT. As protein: CASSLSRRDRGDSPLHF.

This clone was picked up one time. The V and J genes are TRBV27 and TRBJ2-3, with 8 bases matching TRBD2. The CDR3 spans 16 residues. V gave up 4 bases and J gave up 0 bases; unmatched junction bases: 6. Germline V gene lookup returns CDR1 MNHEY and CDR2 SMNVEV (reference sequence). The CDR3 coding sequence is TGTGCCAGCAGTTCGGGACTAGGCAAAAGCACAGATACGCAGTATTTT. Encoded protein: CASSSGLGKSTDTQYF.

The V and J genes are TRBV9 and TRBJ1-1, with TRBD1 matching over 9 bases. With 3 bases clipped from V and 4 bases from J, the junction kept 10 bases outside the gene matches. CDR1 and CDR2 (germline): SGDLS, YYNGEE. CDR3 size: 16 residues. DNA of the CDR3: TGTGCCAGCAGCGCCTCACCGGGACAGGGTGGCACTGAAGCTTTCTTT. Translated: CASSASPGQGGTEAFF.

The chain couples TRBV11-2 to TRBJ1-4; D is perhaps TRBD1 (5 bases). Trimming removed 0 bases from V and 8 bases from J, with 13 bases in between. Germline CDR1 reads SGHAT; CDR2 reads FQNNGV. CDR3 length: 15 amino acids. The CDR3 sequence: CASSLEARADEKLFF. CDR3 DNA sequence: TGTGCCAGCAGCTTAGAGGCCAGGGCGGACGAAAAACTGTTTTTT.

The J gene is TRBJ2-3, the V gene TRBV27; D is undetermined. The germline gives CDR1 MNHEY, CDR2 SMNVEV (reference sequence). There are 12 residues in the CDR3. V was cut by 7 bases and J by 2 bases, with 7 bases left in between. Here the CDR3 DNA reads TGTGCCAGCACCCCTGTCACAGATACGCAGTATTTT. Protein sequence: CASTPVTDTQYF.